These 31 T cell receptor beta chains came from one sample sequenced in a study of blood T cell repertoires in COVID-19. TCRdb keeps only in-frame clones here, not all; method: immunoSEQ multiplex PCR. The data hold 200,000 to 250,000 clones, with around nine tenths observed a single time. The sequencing sample was made of peripheral blood. These TCRs come from a woman between 65 and 79 years old with active or convalescent COVID-19.

The chain recombines TRBV11-2 with TRBJ2-7; no clear D gene. Trimming pared 3 bases from V and 2 bases from J, leaving 11 bases between. This CDR3 is 14 amino acids long. Germline V gives CDR1 SGHAT, CDR2 FQNNGV. The CDR3 region has the DNA TGTGCCAGCAGCTTCACGCGGCCAACCTACGAGCAGTACTTC. This sequence encodes CASSFTRPTYEQYF.

This clone turned up a few times. V usage is TRBV4-3 and J usage is TRBJ2-2; D may be TRBD1 (7 bases). This CDR3 is 15 amino acids long. V lost 3 bases, J lost 6 bases, and 14 bases lay in between. Per germline, CDR1 LGHNA and CDR2 YSLEER. The CDR3 nucleotides are TGCGCCAGCAGCCACACAGACAGGGAGGCCGGGGAGCTGTTTTTT. Its translation is CASSHTDREAGELFF.

The chain joins TRBV24-1 to TRBJ2-4, with D possibly being TRBD1 (5 bases). The V and J ends lost 4 bases and 7 bases respectively, with 13 bases between them. This CDR3 is built from 14 residues. Germline lookup yields CDR1 KGHDR and CDR2 SFDVKD. The CDR3 bases are TGTGCCACCAGTGACCCAGGGATCGTCAACATTCAGTACTTC. It specifies CATSDPGIVNIQYF.

The chain employs TRBV5-5 and TRBJ1-5; possible D gene TRBD1, 6 bases. The V gene's germline CDR1 is SGHKS and CDR2 YYEKEE (reference sequence). Trimming left V 6 bases short and J 4 bases short, with 20 bases between. This CDR3 spans 16 amino acids. The CDR3: CASNWKQGVGNQPQHF. In DNA form, the CDR3 reads TGTGCCAGCAACTGGAAACAGGGTGTTGGGAATCAGCCCCAGCATTTT.

The chain recombines TRBV4-1 with TRBJ1-1; TRBD1 might be the D (6 bases). Germline CDR1 is MGHRA and CDR2 is YSYEKL. This CDR3 has 16 residues. V was pared by 3 bases and J by 4 bases, with 18 bases between. CDR3 nucleotide sequence: TGCGCCAGCAGCCATCCCAGGGTAAGGGGGGGCACTGAAGCTTTCTTT. Translating it yields CASSHPRVRGGTEAFF.

CDR3 coding DNA: TGTGCCAGCAGCCTACAGGGGAGAGCCTACGAGCAGTACTTC. Its translation is CASSLQGRAYEQYF. The chain has TRBV27 and TRBJ2-7; 7 bases are shared with TRBD1. Looked up from germline, CDR1 is MNHEY and CDR2 is SMNVEV (reference sequence). J gave up 2 bases and V 6 bases, and 7 bases lay outside the gene matches. This CDR3 has 14 residues.

The chain carries TRBV28 and TRBJ1-1; 8 bases line up with TRBD1. This CDR3 is built from 13 residues. Germline V CDR1 and CDR2: MDHEN, SYDVKM. V lost 10 bases and J lost 3; bases outside the gene matches: 7. The CDR3 sequence is CAISGQGDTEAFF. In nucleotides, the CDR3 is TGTGCCATTTCAGGACAGGGAGACACTGAAGCTTTCTTT. The entire variable domain, with the rest obtained from reference TRBV28 and TRBJ1-1, is as follows: DVKVTQSSRYLVKRTGEKVFLECVQDMDHENMFWYRQDPGLGLRLIYFSYDVKMKEKGDIPEGYSVSREKKERFSLILESASTNQTSMYLCAISGQGDTEAFFGQGTRLTVV.

This sequence joins TRBV18 and TRBJ1-1; a possible D gene is TRBD1 (5 bases). Trimming left V 0 bases short and J 4 bases short, with 15 bases between. Germline V gene data show CDR1 as KGHSH and CDR2 as LQKENI. CDR3 length: 16 amino acids. The CDR3 DNA reads as TGTGCCAGCTCACCACCGAGTGTGCGGGGGAGCACTGAAGCTTTCTTT. It is translated as CASSPPSVRGSTEAFF.

The genes are TRBV5-8 and TRBJ1-2, with 8 bases that match TRBD1. V shed 0 bases, J shed 2 bases, and the junction held 3 bases outside the gene matches. Germline CDR1 reads SGHTS; CDR2 reads YDEGEE. This CDR3 comprises 15 residues. The CDR3 loop is CASSLAGQGNYGYTF. In nucleotides, the CDR3 is TGTGCCAGCAGCTTGGCAGGACAGGGAAACTATGGCTACACCTTC.

This clone occurred a few times. V and J are TRBV6-5 and TRBJ1-2, with TRBD1 as a possible D gene (6 bases). This CDR3 is built from 12 residues. Trimming took off 7 bases at V and 8 bases at J, with 14 bases between the two ends. The germline V gene has CDR1 MNHEY and CDR2 SVGAGI. The CDR3 loop reads CASNRQVEGYTF. In nucleotides, the CDR3 is TGTGCCAGCAACAGACAGGTTGAGGGCTACACCTTC.

The table lists this clone with a few counts. The chain joins TRBV19 to TRBJ1-4; D possibly corresponds to TRBD1 (6 bases). CDR1 and CDR2 (germline): LNHDA, SQIVND (reference sequence). V was trimmed by 6 bases and J by 1 base, leaving 9 bases between them. This CDR3 comprises 14 residues. CDR3: CASRPDRTNEKLFF. CDR3 DNA sequence: TGTGCCAGTAGGCCGGACAGAACTAATGAAAAACTGTTTTTT.

This clone has ten or more counts. The chain combines TRBV7-3 with TRBJ1-6; maybe TRBD1 (5 bases). Trimming took off 5 bases at V and 4 bases at J, with 9 bases between the two ends. Looked up from germline, CDR1 is SGHTA and CDR2 is FQGTGA. The CDR3 has 14 residues. The CDR3 protein is CASSLGTYNSPLHF. CDR3 in DNA: TGTGCCAGCAGCCTAGGGACTTATAATTCACCCCTCCACTTT. Looking up the rest from reference TRBV7-3 and TRBJ1-6 gives the full variable domain: GAGVSQTPSNKVTEKGKYVELRCDPISGHTALYWYRQSLGQGPEFLIYFQGTGAADDSGLPNDRFFAVRPEGSVSTLKIQRTERGDSAVYLCASSLGTYNSPLHFGNGTRLTVT.

The chain uses TRBV4-3 and TRBJ2-7, with 7 bases fitting TRBD1. Germline values: CDR1 LGHNA, CDR2 YSLEER. The CDR3 has 15 amino acids. J was trimmed by 2 bases and V by 4 bases; bases with no gene match: 8. CDR3 in amino acids: CASSLYNRGPYEQYF. In nucleotides, the CDR3 is TGCGCCAGCAGCCTCTACAACAGGGGACCCTACGAGCAGTACTTC.

The CDR3 DNA follows: TGTGCCAGCAGCCTTTACACAGATACGCAGTATTTT. Translated, it gives CASSLYTDTQYF. V gene TRBV5-6 combines with J gene TRBJ2-3; D is uncertain. Germline loops: CDR1 SGHDT, CDR2 YYEEEE. V was trimmed by 4 bases and J by 2 bases, leaving 5 bases between them. The CDR3 loop spans 12 amino acids.

V is TRBV7-2 and J is TRBJ1-6, with D possibly matching TRBD1 (6 bases). Germline V gene sequence: CDR1 SGHTA, CDR2 FQGNSA. There are 13 residues in the CDR3. V shed 0 bases and J shed 13 bases, with 10 bases lying between them. This CDR3 is CASSLAGQRPLHF. The DNA for the CDR3 is TGTGCCAGCAGCTTAGCGGGACAAAGGCCCCTCCACTTT.

The genes are TRBV9 and TRBJ1-6; weak D call: TRBD1 (6 bases). V lost 0 bases to trimming and J lost 7 bases, with 11 bases between them. From germline, CDR1 is SGDLS and CDR2 YYNGEE. The CDR3 has 15 amino acids. The CDR3 DNA follows: TGTGCCAGCAGCGTAGCAGGGGCCGAGAATTCACCCCTCCACTTT. It specifies CASSVAGAENSPLHF.

This sequence joins TRBV7-2 and TRBJ2-2, with a possible D match to TRBD2 (6 bases). V gave up 7 bases and J gave up 6 bases, with 12 bases separating them. This CDR3 comprises 13 residues. The V gene's germline CDR1 is SGHTA and CDR2 FQGNSA. The DNA of the CDR3 is TGTGCCAGCAATCAAGGAGGGCCCGGGGAGCTGTTTTTT. Translation: CASNQGGPGELFF.

The chain employs TRBV5-1 and TRBJ1-5; possibly TRBD1 for D (5 bases). There are 14 residues in the CDR3. The V end was cut by 4 bases, the J end by 11 bases, with 19 bases between. Germline V gives CDR1 SGHRS, CDR2 YFSETQ. In DNA, the CDR3 is TGCGCCAGCAGCCCCGGAACGGAGGGACTGGCCCAGCATTTT. Residues: CASSPGTEGLAQHF.

This chain joins TRBV7-2 and TRBJ2-3; maybe TRBD2 (7 bases). This CDR3 spans 15 amino acids. V was clipped by 10 bases and J by 5 bases, with 22 bases between them. In germline, CDR1 is SGHTA, CDR2 FQGNSA. CDR3 residues: CATSARGGGGDTQYF. The CDR3 coding sequence is TGTGCCACCTCAGCTAGGGGGGGCGGGGGAGATACGCAGTATTTT.

This clone was recorded once. This chain uses TRBV4-3 with TRBJ1-2, with D tentatively TRBD1 (6 bases). This CDR3 has 19 residues. V gave up 0 bases and J gave up 4 bases, with 24 bases separating them. Germline assignment: CDR1 LGHNA and CDR2 YSLEER. CDR3 DNA sequence: TGCGCCAGCAGCCAAGATGCGGGGGGTAGCGGGGGGCATACCTATGGCTACACCTTC. Its translation: CASSQDAGGSGGHTYGYTF.

The chain joins TRBV3-1 (or the pseudogene TRBV3-2) to TRBJ1-3; D is undetermined. Germline assignment: CDR1 LGHDT and CDR2 YNNKEL (reference sequence). The CDR3 sequence is 16 residues long. The germline V and J ends were trimmed by 1 base and 0 bases, with 10 bases remaining between them. CDR3 sequence reads: CASSQVFGPSGNTIYF. The CDR3 DNA sequence: TGTGCCAGCAGCCAAGTTTTCGGTCCCTCTGGAAACACCATATATTTT.

V usage is TRBV2 and J usage is TRBJ1-6, with no clear D. Trimming took 7 bases from V and 8 from J, leaving 15 bases between them. The CDR3 has 14 residues. Germline CDR1 is SNHLY and CDR2 is FYNNEI. CDR3 DNA: TGTGCCAGCACCCGAGGGATTTCGGATTCACCCCTCCACTTT. As protein: CASTRGISDSPLHF.

The chain links TRBV6-5 to TRBJ1-1, with 7 positions matching TRBD1. CDR3 size: 12 residues. The V gene's germline CDR1 is MNHEY and CDR2 SVGAGI. After removal of 7 bases from V and 6 bases from J, the junction contained 5 bases not matched to a gene. The CDR3 protein is CASTQTGAEAFF. CDR3 sequence (DNA): TGTGCCAGCACCCAAACAGGGGCTGAAGCTTTCTTT.

The rearrangement links TRBV4-3 to TRBJ1-2; the D gene is possibly TRBD1 (6 bases). Trimming took 0 bases from V and 5 from J, leaving 10 bases between them. The CDR3 loop spans 14 amino acids. The V gene's germline CDR1 is LGHNA and CDR2 YSLEER. CDR3: CASSQERTVYGYTF. The DNA of the CDR3 is TGCGCCAGCAGCCAAGAAAGGACAGTATATGGCTACACCTTC.

The rearrangement links TRBV25-1 to TRBJ1-6; D remains ambiguous. V was shortened by 2 bases and J by 6 bases, with 8 bases between the two germline ends. CDR1 is MGHDK and CDR2 is SYGVNS in the germline V gene. This CDR3 is built from 14 residues. As DNA, the CDR3 is TGTGCCAGCAGTGAACATCAAGCTAATTCACCCCTCCACTTT. Translating it yields CASSEHQANSPLHF.

This chain links TRBV7-8 with TRBJ1-3, with TRBD1 matching over 9 bases. This CDR3 is built from 17 residues. Per the germline V gene, CDR1 is SGHVS and CDR2 is FQNEAQ. Unmatched junction bases numbered 9, after V lost 5 bases and J lost 1 base. The CDR3 reads CASSPGTGFFSGNTIYF. The CDR3 nucleotides are TGTGCCAGCAGCCCCGGGACAGGGTTTTTTTCTGGAAACACCATATATTTT.

Concerning this clone itself: An end of the junction differs from the germline gene, which may be a read error. V usage is TRBV6-5 and J usage is TRBJ1-2; D is perhaps TRBD1 (6 bases). CDR1 is MNHEY and CDR2 is SVGAGI in the germline V gene. The CDR3 contains 13 residues. The CDR3 coding sequence is TGTGCCAGCAGTATCGGACAGACTTATGACTACACCTTC. Residues: CASSIGQTYDYTF.

The chain is built from TRBV3-1 (or the pseudogene TRBV3-2) and TRBJ1-4; 7 nucleotides match TRBD1. This CDR3 has 14 residues. After removal of 4 bases from V and 8 bases from J, the junction contained 7 bases not matched to a gene. Per germline, CDR1 LGHDT and CDR2 YNNKEL (reference sequence). The chain's CDR3 is CASSLQGGFEKLFF. The CDR3 DNA is TGTGCCAGCAGCCTCCAGGGGGGATTCGAAAAACTGTTTTTT.

This chain links TRBV5-4 with TRBJ2-1, with TRBD1 identical over 9 bases. J lost 8 bases, V lost 3 bases, and 12 bases had no gene match. This CDR3 comprises 16 residues. Looked up from germline, CDR1 is SGHNT and CDR2 is YYREEE (reference sequence). CDR3 amino acids: CASSSPDRGLADEQFF. The CDR3 bases are TGTGCCAGCAGCTCCCCGGACAGGGGACTGGCCGATGAGCAGTTCTTC.

As to this clone: Other DNA sequences in the sample encode the same CDR3. The rearrangement links TRBV7-3 to TRBJ2-3, with 12 bases matching TRBD2. Germline V CDR1 and CDR2: SGHTA, FQGTGA. This CDR3 is 16 amino acids long. Germline trimming cut 1 base from V and 1 base from J; bases unmatched to any gene: 0. The CDR3 is CASSLRLAGGTDTQYF. CDR3 DNA: TGTGCCAGCAGCTTAAGACTAGCGGGGGGCACAGATACGCAGTATTTT.

The rearrangement uses TRBV19 and TRBJ2-7; possibly TRBD1 for D (5 bases). Germline lookup yields CDR1 LNHDA and CDR2 SQIVND (reference sequence). This CDR3 has 14 amino acids. V was cut by 1 base and J by 3 bases, with 10 bases left in between. As DNA, the CDR3 is TGTGCCAGTAGTATAGGGAAGGGGAACTACGAGCAGTACTTC. Its protein product is CASSIGKGNYEQYF. The full variable domain, rest sourced from reference TRBV19 and TRBJ2-7, is DGGITQSPKYLFRKEGQNVTLSCEQNLNHDAMYWYRQDPGQGLRLIYYSQIVNDFQKGDIAEGYSVSREKKESFPLTVTSAQKNPTAFYLCASSIGKGNYEQYFGPGTRLTVT.